Below are 29 T cell receptor beta chains sequenced from a single sample in a study of shared T cell receptors in the human thymus. TCRdb's table, derived via immunoSEQ multiplex PCR, lists solely in-frame clones and lacks some. The data show 640,000 or so clones, more than 70% seen once. This sample was also put to use in a study of human thymus T cells.

Sequenced sample: thymocytes. The origin of the receptors is a boy in the first two years of life with a congenital heart defect.

This clone has a handful of counts. The chain employs TRBV28 and TRBJ1-3; TRBD1 is a possible D gene (6 bases). Trimming took 2 bases from V and 0 from J, leaving 14 bases between them. This CDR3 has 17 residues. Germline CDR1 reads MDHEN; CDR2 reads SYDVKM. The CDR3 sequence is CASSLGGHLISGNTIYF. As DNA, the CDR3 is TGTGCCAGCAGTTTAGGGGGCCATTTGATCTCTGGAAACACCATATATTTT.

Note on this clone: The germline gene is not matched at one end of the junction; a read error may be the cause. The chain is built from TRBV18 and TRBJ2-3; the D gene is possibly TRBD1 (6 bases). From germline, CDR1 is KGHSH and CDR2 LQKENI. This CDR3 comprises 15 residues. The CDR3, as DNA: TGTGCCAGCTCCCCACCTGGGGGCGTCACAGATACGCAGTATTTT. It codes for CASSPPGGVTDTQYF.

The V call is TRBV27, the J call TRBJ1-1; D unclear. CDR1 MNHEY and CDR2 SMNVEV come from the germline V gene (reference sequence). Trimming pared 6 bases from V and 0 bases from J, leaving 11 bases between. The CDR3 has 14 residues. The chain's CDR3 is CASSMQVMNTEAFF. The CDR3 nucleotides are TGTGCCAGCAGCATGCAGGTCATGAACACTGAAGCTTTCTTT.

This clone was picked up a small number of times. The CDR3 here is CASSIAGNSGNTIYF. CDR3 bases: TGTGCCAGTAGTATAGCGGGGAACTCTGGAAACACCATATATTTT. The V and J genes are TRBV19 and TRBJ1-3; no reliable D call. Trimming took off 1 base at V and 0 bases at J, with 7 bases between the two ends. From germline, CDR1 is LNHDA and CDR2 SQIVND (reference sequence). The CDR3 loop spans 15 amino acids.

V is TRBV10-3 and J is TRBJ1-2; D unresolved. This CDR3 spans 13 amino acids. V gave up 2 bases and J gave up 1 base, with 5 bases separating them. Per the germline V gene, CDR1 is ENHRY and CDR2 is SYGVKD. In DNA, the CDR3 is TGTGCCATCAGTGAGACTATTAACTATGGCTACACCTTC. It encodes CAISETINYGYTF.

CDR3 sequence: CASSVGSDEQFF. In DNA, the CDR3 is TGTGCCAGCAGCGTTGGAAGCGATGAGCAGTTCTTC. This chain connects TRBV9 to TRBJ2-1; D is uncertain. Germline V CDR1 and CDR2: SGDLS, YYNGEE. CDR3 length: 12 amino acids. Trimming took 2 bases from V and 8 from J, leaving 8 bases between them.

V gene TRBV28 combines with J gene TRBJ2-7, with D possibly matching TRBD1 (8 bases). The CDR3 extends over 15 amino acids. V lost 5 bases to trimming and J lost 2 bases, with 16 bases between them. Germline-derived CDR1 and CDR2 are MDHEN and SYDVKM. This CDR3 is CASSVGQGGPYEQYF. The CDR3 DNA reads as TGTGCCAGCAGTGTCGGACAGGGAGGGCCCTACGAGCAGTACTTC.

The chain combines TRBV5-8 with TRBJ2-7; maybe TRBD1 (6 bases). Germline V gene lookup returns CDR1 SGHTS and CDR2 YDEGEE. The CDR3 has 14 amino acids. Trimming left V 6 bases short and J 3 bases short, with 16 bases between. The CDR3 here is CASTQGTLGYEQYF. In nucleotides, the CDR3 is TGTGCCAGCACCCAGGGGACCTTGGGCTACGAGCAGTACTTC.

V is TRBV18 and J is TRBJ1-2; D ambiguous. From germline, CDR1 is KGHSH and CDR2 LQKENI. The V and J ends lost 0 bases and 2 bases respectively, with 7 bases between them. The CDR3 is made up of 14 amino acids. CDR3 coding DNA: TGTGCCAGCTCACCACCGCGTTTAAACTATGGCTACACCTTC. Its protein product is CASSPPRLNYGYTF. Full variable domain (missing parts from reference TRBV18 and TRBJ1-2): NAGVMQNPRHLVRRRGQEARLRCSPMKGHSHVYWYRQLPEEGLKFMVYLQKENIIDESGMPKERFSAEFPKEGPSILRIQQVVRGDSAAYFCASSPPRLNYGYTFGSGTRLTVV.

This clone was observed a few times. V and J are TRBV5-5 and TRBJ1-3; D gene uncertain. V was trimmed by 2 bases and J by 2 bases, leaving 5 bases between them. CDR3 length: 13 amino acids. CDR1 SGHKS and CDR2 YYEKEE come from the germline V gene (reference sequence). The CDR3 here is CASSFSPGNTIYF. The CDR3 DNA sequence: TGTGCCAGCAGCTTTTCTCCTGGAAACACCATATATTTT.

The rearrangement links TRBV4-1 to TRBJ1-2; maybe TRBD1 (5 bases). Germline lookup yields CDR1 MGHRA and CDR2 YSYEKL. The V end was cut by 1 base, the J end by 3 bases, with 24 bases between. The CDR3 length is 19 residues. DNA for the CDR3: TGCGCCAGCAGCCAAGGGCCTCGGACAAATCTATCAGGGTACTATGGCTACACCTTC. It encodes CASSQGPRTNLSGYYGYTF.

This sequence joins TRBV30 and TRBJ2-5, with 10 positions matching TRBD1. CDR1 and CDR2 from the germline V gene are GTSNPN and SVGIG (reference sequence). The CDR3 is 16 amino acids. The J segment lost 5 bases and the V segment lost 2 bases, leaving 11 bases of the junction unmatched. CDR3 sequence: CAWSSPGDRGGETQYF. The DNA for the CDR3 is TGTGCCTGGAGTTCCCCTGGGGACAGGGGTGGGGAGACCCAGTACTTC.

The rearrangement joins TRBV10-2 to TRBJ2-7; 9 bases are shared with TRBD1. J lost 1 base, V lost 7 bases, and 8 bases had no gene match. From germline, CDR1 is WSHSY and CDR2 SAAADI. There are 15 residues in the CDR3. Here the CDR3 reads CASNSAGTGSYEQYF. Written as DNA, the CDR3 is TGCGCCAGCAATAGCGCTGGGACAGGGTCCTACGAGCAGTACTTC.

The V and J genes are TRBV2 and TRBJ1-1; 8 nucleotides line up with TRBD1. CDR3 size: 14 residues. Germline V gene sequence: CDR1 SNHLY, CDR2 FYNNEI. The junction had 6 bases not matched to a gene; V was cut back by 5 bases and J by 4 bases. The CDR3 region has the DNA TGTGCCAGCAGTCCACTAACAGGGGGCACTGAAGCTTTCTTT. Encoded protein: CASSPLTGGTEAFF.

The J gene is TRBJ2-7, the V gene TRBV27, with a possible D match to TRBD2 (6 bases). Trimming took off 7 bases at V and 2 bases at J, with 15 bases between the two ends. This CDR3 is built from 14 residues. Germline V gives CDR1 MNHEY, CDR2 SMNVEV (reference sequence). The CDR3 region has the DNA TGTGCCAGCACCAGGGACGCGGGGACCTACGAGCAGTACTTC. Residues: CASTRDAGTYEQYF.

The rearrangement joins TRBV7-8 to TRBJ2-3; D is possibly TRBD1 (5 bases). This CDR3 has 13 residues. Germline CDR1 is SGHVS and CDR2 is FQNEAQ. V lost 2 bases to trimming and J lost 3 bases, with 6 bases between them. The CDR3 coding sequence is TGTGCCAGCAGCTTACAGGGTACAGATACGCAGTATTTT. Its translation: CASSLQGTDTQYF. Drawing the rest from reference TRBV7-8 and TRBJ2-3, the complete variable domain is GAGVSQSPRYKVAKRGQDVALRCDPISGHVSLFWYQQALGQGPEFLTYFQNEAQLDKSGLPSDRFFAERPEGSVSTLKIQRTQQEDSAVYLCASSLQGTDTQYFGPGTRLTVL.

This clone was detected once. The CDR3 region has the DNA TGTGCCTGGAGGAAGACTAGCGCCACCTACGAGCAGTACTTC. Translated: CAWRKTSATYEQYF. The chain joins TRBV30 to TRBJ2-7; 8 bases are a match to TRBD2. The CDR3 runs to 14 residues. The junction had 6 bases not matched to a gene; V was cut back by 3 bases and J by 2 bases. Germline V CDR1 and CDR2: GTSNPN, SVGIG (reference sequence).

J is TRBJ2-7 and V is TRBV7-8, with TRBD2 identical over 14 bases. J gave up 2 bases and V 5 bases, and 11 bases lay outside the gene matches. Per germline, CDR1 SGHVS and CDR2 FQNEAQ. This CDR3 is 18 amino acids long. CDR3 amino acids: CASSPGLAGVVLPYEQYF. The DNA for the CDR3 is TGTGCCAGCAGCCCGGGACTAGCGGGAGTCGTTCTCCCCTACGAGCAGTACTTC.

V gene TRBV5-6 combines with J gene TRBJ1-6, with 7 bases that match TRBD1. With V trimmed by 3 bases and J by 6 bases, 3 bases remained unmatched. The CDR3 extends over 14 amino acids. Germline-derived CDR1 and CDR2 are SGHDT and YYEEEE. The DNA for the CDR3 is TGTGCCAGCAGCTCGACAGGGTTTAATTCACCCCTCCACTTT. Its translation is CASSSTGFNSPLHF.

The genes are TRBV4-3 and TRBJ2-4, with 7 bases aligning to TRBD2. This CDR3 has 14 residues. CDR1 is LGHNA, CDR2 YSLEER, per germline. V dropped 3 bases and J dropped 4; count of bases not matched to a gene: 3. The CDR3 DNA reads TGCGCCAGCAGCCAGGCAGCGGGGAAAAACATTCAGTACTTC. Translation gives CASSQAAGKNIQYF.

The chain is built from TRBV14 and TRBJ1-1; no reliable D call. Per the germline V gene, CDR1 is SGHDN and CDR2 is FVKESK. This CDR3 spans 16 amino acids. The germline V and J ends were trimmed by 1 base and 1 base, with 13 bases remaining between them. The CDR3 region is CASSQVSGPPNTEAFF. The CDR3 DNA is TGTGCCAGCAGCCAAGTAAGCGGACCGCCGAACACTGAAGCTTTCTTT.

The chain carries TRBV4-2 and TRBJ2-3; 12 bases fit TRBD2. V was clipped by 1 base and J by 2 bases; unmatched bases: 13. Germline CDR1 is LGHNA and CDR2 is YNFKEQ. This CDR3 is built from 20 residues. DNA for the CDR3: TGTGCCAGCAGCCAAGCCACCCGACTAGCGGGGGAGGGACCCACAGATACGCAGTATTTT. Its protein product is CASSQATRLAGEGPTDTQYF.

The chain couples TRBV5-5 to TRBJ2-5; the match to TRBD1 covers 7 bases. V gave up 4 bases and J gave up 2 bases; unmatched junction bases: 5. The germline CDR1 and CDR2 sequences are SGHKS and YYEKEE (reference sequence). CDR3 length: 14 amino acids. The CDR3 region has the DNA TGTGCCAGCAGCCCGGGACAGATTCAAGAGACCCAGTACTTC. This codes for CASSPGQIQETQYF.

V is TRBV19 and J is TRBJ1-2; TRBD1 might be the D (5 bases). The CDR3 is 17 residues long. The germline CDR1 and CDR2 sequences are LNHDA and SQIVND (reference sequence). The germline V and J ends were trimmed by 3 bases and 6 bases, with 23 bases remaining between them. In DNA, the CDR3 is TGTGCCAGTAGTATCTTAGGCAGGGTTACCCATGGAGATGGCTACACCTTC. Protein product: CASSILGRVTHGDGYTF.

The rearrangement joins TRBV27 to TRBJ2-5; D is unclear. Germline V lookup: CDR1 MNHEY, CDR2 SMNVEV (reference sequence). The V end lost 5 bases, the J end lost 5 bases, and 18 bases lay between the germline ends. The CDR3 is made up of 15 amino acids. Written as DNA, the CDR3 is TGTGCCAGCAGTCGGTTTAGCTCGCCGAGGGAGACCCAGTACTTC. This encodes CASSRFSSPRETQYF.

The V and J genes are TRBV7-8 and TRBJ2-7; tentative D call: TRBD1 (6 bases). This CDR3 has 13 residues. The V gene's germline CDR1 is SGHVS and CDR2 FQNEAQ. V lost 5 bases to trimming and J lost 5 bases, with 13 bases between them. CDR3 region: CASSRPDSDEQYF. In DNA form, the CDR3 reads TGTGCCAGCAGCCGCCCGGACAGTGACGAGCAGTACTTC.

This clone was counted a single time. The V gene is TRBV9, the J gene TRBJ2-1; 11 bases are a match to TRBD2. Per the germline V gene, CDR1 is SGDLS and CDR2 is YYNGEE. V trimming: 5 bases; J trimming: 2 bases; junction bases outside the gene matches: 12. The CDR3 totals 18 residues. CDR3 sequence reads: CASREIAGGPLTYNEQFF. CDR3 nucleotide sequence: TGTGCCAGCAGGGAGATAGCGGGAGGGCCTTTGACCTACAATGAGCAGTTCTTC.

The genes are TRBV6-1 and TRBJ2-4; 7 nucleotides line up with TRBD1. The CDR3 has 15 amino acids. Germline CDR1 and CDR2: MNHNS and SASEGT. Germline trimming cut 3 bases from V and 6 bases from J; bases unmatched to any gene: 8. This chain's CDR3 is CASSESIGTVNIQYF. The CDR3 DNA is TGTGCCAGCAGTGAGAGTATAGGGACAGTAAACATTCAGTACTTC.

A note on this clone: An end of the junction does not agree with germline; a read error may underlie this. The chain recombines TRBV7-2 with TRBJ2-7, with D possibly matching TRBD2 (5 bases). The CDR3 spans 12 residues. Per germline, CDR1 SGHTA and CDR2 FQGNSA. CDR3 amino acids: CASSLHGENQRF. CDR3 nucleotide sequence: TGTGCCAGCAGCTTACACGGGGAGAACCAAAGATTC.